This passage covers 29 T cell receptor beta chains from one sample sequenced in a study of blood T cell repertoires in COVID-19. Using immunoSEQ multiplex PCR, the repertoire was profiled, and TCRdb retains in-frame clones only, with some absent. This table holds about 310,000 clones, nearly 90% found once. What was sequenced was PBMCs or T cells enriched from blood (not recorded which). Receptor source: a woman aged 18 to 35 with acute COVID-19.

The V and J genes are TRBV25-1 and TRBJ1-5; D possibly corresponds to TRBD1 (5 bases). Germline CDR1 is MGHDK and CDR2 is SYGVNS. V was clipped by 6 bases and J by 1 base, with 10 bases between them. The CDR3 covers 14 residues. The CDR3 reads CASRMGGSNQPQHF. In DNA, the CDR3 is TGTGCCAGCAGGATGGGGGGAAGCAATCAGCCCCAGCATTTT.

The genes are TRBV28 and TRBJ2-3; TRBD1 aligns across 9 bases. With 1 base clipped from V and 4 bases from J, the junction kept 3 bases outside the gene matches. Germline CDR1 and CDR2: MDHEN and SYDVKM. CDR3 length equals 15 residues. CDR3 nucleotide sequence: TGTGCCAGCAGTTTATTACAGGGGGCAGCAGATACGCAGTATTTT. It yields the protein CASSLLQGAADTQYF.

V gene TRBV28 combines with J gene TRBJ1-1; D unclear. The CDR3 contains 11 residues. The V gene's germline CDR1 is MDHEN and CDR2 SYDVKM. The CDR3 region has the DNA TGTGCGGCGAGAGGGAACACTGAAGCTTTCTTT. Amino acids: CAARGNTEAFF.

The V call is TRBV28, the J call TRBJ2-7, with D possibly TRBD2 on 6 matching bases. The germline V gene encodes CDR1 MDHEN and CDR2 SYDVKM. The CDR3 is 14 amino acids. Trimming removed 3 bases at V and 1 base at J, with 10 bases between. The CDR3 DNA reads TGTGCCAGCAGTTTCCCAGGAGGGTCCTACGAGCAGTACTTC. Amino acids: CASSFPGGSYEQYF.

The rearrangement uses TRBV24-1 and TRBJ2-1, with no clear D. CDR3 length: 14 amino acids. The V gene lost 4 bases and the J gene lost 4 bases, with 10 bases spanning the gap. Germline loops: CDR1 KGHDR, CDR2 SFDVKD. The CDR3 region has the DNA TGTGCCACCAGTGACTACTATTCATACAATGAGCAGTTCTTC. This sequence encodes CATSDYYSYNEQFF.

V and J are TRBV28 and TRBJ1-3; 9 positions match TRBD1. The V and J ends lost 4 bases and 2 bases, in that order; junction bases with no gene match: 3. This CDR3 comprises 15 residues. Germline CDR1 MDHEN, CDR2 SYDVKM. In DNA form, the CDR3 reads TGTGCCAGCAGTTGGGGACAGGGAACTGGAAACACCATATATTTT. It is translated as CASSWGQGTGNTIYF. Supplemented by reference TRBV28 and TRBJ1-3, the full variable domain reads DVKVTQSSRYLVKRTGEKVFLECVQDMDHENMFWYRQDPGLGLRLIYFSYDVKMKEKGDIPEGYSVSREKKERFSLILESASTNQTSMYLCASSWGQGTGNTIYFGEGSWLTVV.

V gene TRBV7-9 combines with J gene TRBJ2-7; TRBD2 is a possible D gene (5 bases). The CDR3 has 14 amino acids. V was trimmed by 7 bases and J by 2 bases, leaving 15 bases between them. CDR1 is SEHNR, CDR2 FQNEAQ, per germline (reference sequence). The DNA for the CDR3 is TGTGCCAGCACCCGGGGTAGTGCAACCTACGAGCAGTACTTC. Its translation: CASTRGSATYEQYF. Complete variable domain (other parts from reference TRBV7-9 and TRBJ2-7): DTGVSQNPRHKITKRGQNVTFRCDPISEHNRLYWYRQTLGQGPEFLTYFQNEAQLEKSRLLSDRFSAERPKGSFSTLEIQRTEQGDSAMYLCASTRGSATYEQYFGPGTRLTVT.

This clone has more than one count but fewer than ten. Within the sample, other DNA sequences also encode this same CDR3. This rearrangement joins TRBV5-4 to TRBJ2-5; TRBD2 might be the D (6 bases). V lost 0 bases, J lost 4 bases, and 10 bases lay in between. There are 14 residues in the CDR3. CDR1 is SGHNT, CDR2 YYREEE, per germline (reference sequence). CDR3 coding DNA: TGTGCCAGCAGCTTGGCGGGGGTCGGAGAGACCCAGTACTTC. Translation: CASSLAGVGETQYF. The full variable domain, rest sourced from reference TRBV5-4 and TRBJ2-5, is ETGVTQSPTHLIKTRGQQVTLRCSSQSGHNTVSWYQQALGQGPQFIFQYYREEENGRGNFPPRFSGLQFPNYSSELNVNALELDDSALYLCASSLAGVGETQYFGPGTRLLVL.

This chain's CDR3 is CASSSTGKASYGYTF. CDR3 nucleotides: TGTGCCAGCAGTTCAACAGGGAAGGCTAGCTATGGCTACACCTTC. The V and J genes are TRBV27 and TRBJ1-2; D might be TRBD1 (6 bases). Trimming left V 4 bases short and J 4 bases short, with 16 bases between. This CDR3 is built from 15 residues. CDR1 and CDR2 (germline): MNHEY, SMNVEV (reference sequence).

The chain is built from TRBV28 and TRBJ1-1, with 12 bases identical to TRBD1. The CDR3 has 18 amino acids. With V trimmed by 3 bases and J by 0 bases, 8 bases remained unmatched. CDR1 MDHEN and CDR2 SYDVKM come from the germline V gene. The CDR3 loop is CASSFYSGTGGMNTEAFF. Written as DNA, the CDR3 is TGTGCCAGCAGTTTTTATTCCGGGACAGGGGGCATGAACACTGAAGCTTTCTTT.

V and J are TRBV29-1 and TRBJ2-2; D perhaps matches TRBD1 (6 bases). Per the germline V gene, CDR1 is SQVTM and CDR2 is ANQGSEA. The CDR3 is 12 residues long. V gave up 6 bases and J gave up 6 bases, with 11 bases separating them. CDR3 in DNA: TGCAGCGTCGGCACAGGGCCCGGGGAGCTGTTTTTT. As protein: CSVGTGPGELFF.

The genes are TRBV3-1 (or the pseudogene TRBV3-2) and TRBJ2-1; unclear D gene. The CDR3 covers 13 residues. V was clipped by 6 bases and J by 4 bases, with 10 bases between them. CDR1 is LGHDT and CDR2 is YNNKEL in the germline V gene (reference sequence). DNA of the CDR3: TGTGCCAGCAGTCCCGACACGTACAATGAGCAGTTCTTC. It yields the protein CASSPDTYNEQFF.

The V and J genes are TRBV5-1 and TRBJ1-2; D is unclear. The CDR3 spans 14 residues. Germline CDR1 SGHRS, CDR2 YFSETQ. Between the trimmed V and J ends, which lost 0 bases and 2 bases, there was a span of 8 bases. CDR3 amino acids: CASSLVPENYGYTF. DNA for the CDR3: TGCGCCAGCAGCTTGGTCCCCGAGAACTATGGCTACACCTTC.

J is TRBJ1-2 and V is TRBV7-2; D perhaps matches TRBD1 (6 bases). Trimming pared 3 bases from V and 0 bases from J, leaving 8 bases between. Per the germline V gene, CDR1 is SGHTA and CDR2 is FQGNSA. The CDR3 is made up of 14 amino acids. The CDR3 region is CASSFDRTNYGYTF. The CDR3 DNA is TGTGCCAGCAGCTTCGACAGGACTAACTATGGCTACACCTTC.

The CDR3 here is CASSVRGHSTDTQYF. The CDR3, as DNA: TGTGCCAGCAGCGTCAGGGGACATAGCACAGATACGCAGTATTTT. V and J are TRBV9 and TRBJ2-3; a possible D gene is TRBD1 (6 bases). Germline V CDR1 and CDR2: SGDLS, YYNGEE. Trimming took 2 bases from V and 0 from J, leaving 10 bases between them. The CDR3 loop spans 15 amino acids. The full variable domain, its missing parts supplied by reference TRBV9 and TRBJ2-3, is DSGVTQTPKHLITATGQRVTLRCSPRSGDLSVYWYQQSLDQGLQFLIQYYNGEERAKGNILERFSAQQFPDLHSELNLSSLELGDSALYFCASSVRGHSTDTQYFGPGTRLTVL.

The CDR3 region is CASRGLGGHEQYF. Here the CDR3 DNA reads TGTGCCAGCAGGGGACTAGGGGGCCACGAGCAGTACTTC. This chain uses TRBV2 with TRBJ2-7; D may be TRBD2 (8 bases). Per germline, CDR1 SNHLY and CDR2 FYNNEI. Trimming took 6 bases from V and 5 from J, leaving 14 bases between them. The CDR3 runs 13 residues.

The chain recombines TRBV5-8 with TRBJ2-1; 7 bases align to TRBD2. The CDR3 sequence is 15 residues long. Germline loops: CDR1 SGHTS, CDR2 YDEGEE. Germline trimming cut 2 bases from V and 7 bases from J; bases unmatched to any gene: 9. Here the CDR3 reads CASSFRRLAQNEQFF. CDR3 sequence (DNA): TGTGCCAGCAGCTTTCGCCGACTAGCTCAGAATGAGCAGTTCTTC. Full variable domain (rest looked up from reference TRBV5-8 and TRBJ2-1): EAGVTQSPTHLIKTRGQQATLRCSPISGHTSVYWYQQALGLGLQFLLWYDEGEERNRGNFPPRFSGRQFPNYSSELNVNALELEDSALYLCASSFRRLAQNEQFFGPGTRLTVL.

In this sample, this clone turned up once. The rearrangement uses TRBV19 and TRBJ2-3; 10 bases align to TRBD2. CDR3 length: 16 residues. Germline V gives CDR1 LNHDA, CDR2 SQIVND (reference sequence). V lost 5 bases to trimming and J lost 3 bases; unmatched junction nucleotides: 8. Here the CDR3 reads CASSDQAGGPTDTQYF. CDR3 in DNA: TGTGCCAGTAGTGACCAAGCGGGAGGGCCGACAGATACGCAGTATTTT. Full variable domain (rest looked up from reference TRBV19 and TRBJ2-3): DGGITQSPKYLFRKEGQNVTLSCEQNLNHDAMYWYRQDPGQGLRLIYYSQIVNDFQKGDIAEGYSVSREKKESFPLTVTSAQKNPTAFYLCASSDQAGGPTDTQYFGPGTRLTVL.

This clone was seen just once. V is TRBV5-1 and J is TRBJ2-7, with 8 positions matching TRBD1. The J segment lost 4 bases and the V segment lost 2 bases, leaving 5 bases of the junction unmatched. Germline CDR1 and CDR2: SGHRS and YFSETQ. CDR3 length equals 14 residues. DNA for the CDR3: TGCGCCAGCAGCTTTGAAGGACAGGGTTACGAGCAGTACTTC. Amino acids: CASSFEGQGYEQYF.

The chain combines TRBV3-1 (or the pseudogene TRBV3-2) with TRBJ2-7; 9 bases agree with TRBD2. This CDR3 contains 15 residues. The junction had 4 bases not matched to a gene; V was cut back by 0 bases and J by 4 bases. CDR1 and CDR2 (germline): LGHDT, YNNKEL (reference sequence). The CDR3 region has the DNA TGTGCCAGCAGCCAAGATCACCTAGCGGGGTACGAGCAGTACTTC. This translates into CASSQDHLAGYEQYF.

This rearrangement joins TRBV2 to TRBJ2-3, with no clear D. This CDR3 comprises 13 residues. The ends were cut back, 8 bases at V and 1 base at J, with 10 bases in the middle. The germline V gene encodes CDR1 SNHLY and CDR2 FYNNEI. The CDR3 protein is CASGLTGTDTQYF. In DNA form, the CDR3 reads TGTGCCAGCGGCCTCACAGGCACAGATACGCAGTATTTT.

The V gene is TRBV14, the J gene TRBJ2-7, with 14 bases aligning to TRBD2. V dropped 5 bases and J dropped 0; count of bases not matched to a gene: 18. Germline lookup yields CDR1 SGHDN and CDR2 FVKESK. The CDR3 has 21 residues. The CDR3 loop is CASSATNPGGLAGGSSYEQYF. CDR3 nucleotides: TGTGCCAGCAGCGCTACCAATCCGGGAGGACTAGCGGGAGGATCCTCCTACGAGCAGTACTTC.

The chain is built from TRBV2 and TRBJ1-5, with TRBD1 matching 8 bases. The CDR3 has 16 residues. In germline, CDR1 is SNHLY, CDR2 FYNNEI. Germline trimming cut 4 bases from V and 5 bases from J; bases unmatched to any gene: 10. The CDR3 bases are TGTGCCAGCAGTGGACACAGGGGGTCCCTAGATCAGCCCCAGCATTTT. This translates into CASSGHRGSLDQPQHF.

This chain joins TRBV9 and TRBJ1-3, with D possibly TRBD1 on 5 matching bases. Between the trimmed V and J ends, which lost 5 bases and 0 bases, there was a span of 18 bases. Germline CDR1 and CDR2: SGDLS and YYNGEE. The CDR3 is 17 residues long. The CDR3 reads CASSIQDPRSSGNTIYF. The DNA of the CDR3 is TGTGCCAGCAGTATACAGGACCCCAGGAGCTCTGGAAACACCATATATTTT.

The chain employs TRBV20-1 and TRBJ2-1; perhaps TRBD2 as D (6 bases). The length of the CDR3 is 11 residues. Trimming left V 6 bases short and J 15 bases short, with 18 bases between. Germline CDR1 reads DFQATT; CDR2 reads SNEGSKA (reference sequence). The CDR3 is CSAPNTGRTFF. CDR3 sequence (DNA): TGCAGTGCGCCGAACACCGGGAGAACGTTCTTC.

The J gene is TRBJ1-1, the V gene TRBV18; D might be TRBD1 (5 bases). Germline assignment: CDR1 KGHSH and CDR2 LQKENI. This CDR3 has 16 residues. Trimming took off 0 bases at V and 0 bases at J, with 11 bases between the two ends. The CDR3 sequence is CASSPPGRSMNTEAFF. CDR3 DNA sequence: TGTGCCAGCTCACCACCGGGGCGGAGTATGAACACTGAAGCTTTCTTT.

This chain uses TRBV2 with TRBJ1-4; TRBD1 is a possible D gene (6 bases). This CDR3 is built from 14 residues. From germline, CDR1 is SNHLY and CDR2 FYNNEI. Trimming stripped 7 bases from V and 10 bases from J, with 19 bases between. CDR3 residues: CASTRDTQRGKLFF. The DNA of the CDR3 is TGTGCCAGCACCCGGGACACCCAAAGGGGAAAACTGTTTTTT.

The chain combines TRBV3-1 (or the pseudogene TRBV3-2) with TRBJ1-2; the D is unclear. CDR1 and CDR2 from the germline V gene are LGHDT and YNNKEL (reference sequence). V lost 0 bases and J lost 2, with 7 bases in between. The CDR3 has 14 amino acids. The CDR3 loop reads CASSQDTRNYGYTF. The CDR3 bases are TGTGCCAGCAGCCAAGATACCAGGAACTATGGCTACACCTTC.

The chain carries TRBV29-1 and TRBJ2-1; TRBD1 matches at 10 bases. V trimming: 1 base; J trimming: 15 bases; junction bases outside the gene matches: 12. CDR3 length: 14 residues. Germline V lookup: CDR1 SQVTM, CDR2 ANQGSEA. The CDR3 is CSVEVFGTGDGAFF. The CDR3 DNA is TGCAGCGTTGAAGTGTTTGGGACAGGGGATGGGGCGTTCTTC.